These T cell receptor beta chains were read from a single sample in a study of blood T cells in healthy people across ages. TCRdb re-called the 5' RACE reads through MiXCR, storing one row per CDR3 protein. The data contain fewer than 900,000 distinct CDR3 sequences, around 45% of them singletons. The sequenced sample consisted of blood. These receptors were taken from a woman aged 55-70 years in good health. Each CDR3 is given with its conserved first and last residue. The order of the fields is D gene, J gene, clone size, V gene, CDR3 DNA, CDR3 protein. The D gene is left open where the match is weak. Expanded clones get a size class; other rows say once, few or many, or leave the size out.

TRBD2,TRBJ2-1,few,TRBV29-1,TGCAGCAACACCGGGGGGACCTACAATGAGCAGTTCTTC,CSNTGGTYNEQFF
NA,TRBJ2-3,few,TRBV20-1,TGCAGTGCTGTGTCCGGGACCCTCGGAGATACGCAGTATTTT,CSAVSGTLGDTQYF
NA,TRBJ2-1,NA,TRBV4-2,TGTGCCAGCAGCTCAGGGGTTCGGGAGCCGCCGCATGAGCAGTTCTTC,CASSSGVREPPHEQFF
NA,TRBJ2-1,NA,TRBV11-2,TGTGCCAGCAGTCCTATAGTCGGCTACAATGAGCAGTTCTTC,CASSPIVGYNEQFF
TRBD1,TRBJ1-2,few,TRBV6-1,TGTGCCAGCAGCCCGGGACAGGGGCGTCATGGCTACACCTTC,CASSPGQGRHGYTF
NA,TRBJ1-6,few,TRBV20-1,TGCAGTGCTAGAGGGGGAGTAGGTAATTCACCCCTCCACTTT,CSARGGVGNSPLHF
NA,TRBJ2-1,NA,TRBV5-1,TGCGCCAGCAGCCCCGGGGGTTCTTTCAGTCTGTTCTTC,CASSPGGSFSLFF
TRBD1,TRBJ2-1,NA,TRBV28,TGTGCCAGCAGTTTTCGAGACAGGGGGCTGAAGACCCAGTTCTTC,CASSFRDRGLKTQFF
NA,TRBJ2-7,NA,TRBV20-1,TGCAGTGCTAGAGATGGGGAACGGGCCTACGAGCAGTACTTC,CSARDGERAYEQYF
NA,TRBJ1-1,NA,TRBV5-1,TGCGCCAGCAGCCCGTCCCCCCAAAATGAAGCTTTCTTT,CASSPSPQNEAFF
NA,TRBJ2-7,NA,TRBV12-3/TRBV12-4,TGTGCCAGCAGTTTCTTCCTAGACGGCGAGCAGTACTTC,CASSFFLDGEQYF
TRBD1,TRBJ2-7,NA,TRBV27,TGTGCCAGCAGTAGCCCGGGACAGGCTCTCTACGAGCAGTACTTC,CASSSPGQALYEQYF
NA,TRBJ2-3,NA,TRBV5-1,TGCGCCAGCAGCTTGAGGAGGGAGGGACAGACAGATACGCAGTATTTT,CASSLRREGQTDTQYF
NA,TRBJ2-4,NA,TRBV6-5,TGTGCCAGCAGCCGACGAGAGGGAGGCAAAAACATTCAGTACTTC,CASSRREGGKNIQYF
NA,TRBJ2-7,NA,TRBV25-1,TGTGCCAGCAGTGATTACAGGGAGTCAAACGAGCAGTACTTC,CASSDYRESNEQYF
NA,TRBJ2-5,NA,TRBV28,TGTGCCAGCAGTTTGGTGCGGGCGGCCCAGTACTTC,CASSLVRAAQYF
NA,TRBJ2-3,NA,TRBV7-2,TGTACCAGCAGCACACGCTGGGATACGCAGTATTTT,CTSSTRWDTQYF
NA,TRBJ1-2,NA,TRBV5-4,TGTGCCAGCAGCTCGTGGGGTATATATGGCTACACCTTC,CASSSWGIYGYTF
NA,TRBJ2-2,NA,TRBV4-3,TGCGCCAGCAGCCTCCGCCTAGACAGAAACGCGAACACCGGGGAGCTGTTTTTT,CASSLRLDRNANTGELFF
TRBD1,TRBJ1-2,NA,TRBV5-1,TGCGCCAGCGGGCCGGGACAGGGTGTGGAAGGCTACACCTTC,CASGPGQGVEGYTF
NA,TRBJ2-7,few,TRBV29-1,TGCAGCACTCTGACACACTCGGACGAGCAGTACTTC,CSTLTHSDEQYF
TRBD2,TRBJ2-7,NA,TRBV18,TGTGCCAGCTCACCGAATCGGGGGGGTAACGAGCAGTACTTC,CASSPNRGGNEQYF
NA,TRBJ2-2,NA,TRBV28,TGTGCCAGCAGTTTACACGCGGGACTTTCCGGGGAGCTGTTTTTT,CASSLHAGLSGELFF
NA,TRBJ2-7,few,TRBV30,TGTGCCTGGAGTGATCGGGACGAGCAGTACTTC,CAWSDRDEQYF
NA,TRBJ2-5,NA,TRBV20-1,TGCAGTGCTATACAGGGAAAAGAGACCCAGTACTTC,CSAIQGKETQYF
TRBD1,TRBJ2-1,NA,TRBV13,TGTGCCAGCAGCGCAGGACAGGGGGGTTGGAATGAGCAGTTCTTC,CASSAGQGGWNEQFF
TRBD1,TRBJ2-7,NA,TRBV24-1,TGTGCCACCAGTGAGGCAGGGGGTAACACCTACGAGCAGTACTTC,CATSEAGGNTYEQYF
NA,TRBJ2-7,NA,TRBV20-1,TGCAGTGCTAGAGCAGCGCCGGCCTACGAGCAGTACTTC,CSARAAPAYEQYF
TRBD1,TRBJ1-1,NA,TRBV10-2,TGCGCCAGCAGTGGGACAGGGGGGAGCACTGAAGCTTTCTTT,CASSGTGGSTEAFF
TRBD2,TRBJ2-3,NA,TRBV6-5,TGTGCCAGCAGTCCAGTTAGCGGGAGCGCAGATACGCAGTATTTT,CASSPVSGSADTQYF
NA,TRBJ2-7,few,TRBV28,TGTGCCAGCAGTTTATTCGTAGGGGGGGCAAATACCTACGAGCAGTACTTC,CASSLFVGGANTYEQYF
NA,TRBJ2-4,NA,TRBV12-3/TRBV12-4,TGTGCCAGCAGTTTACAGCGAGGGAGACAAGAAAACATTCAGTACTTC,CASSLQRGRQENIQYF
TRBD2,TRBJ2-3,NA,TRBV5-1,TGCACCAGCAGGGCAGCGGGAGGGCCCGTCACAGATACGCAGTATTTT,CTSRAAGGPVTDTQYF
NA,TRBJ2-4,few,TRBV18,TGTGCCAGCTCACCCCGGAGACTCGAGAACATTCAGTACTTC,CASSPRRLENIQYF
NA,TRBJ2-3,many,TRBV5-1,TGCGCCAGCAGGCAATCACCCCTCACAGATACGCAGTATTTT,CASRQSPLTDTQYF
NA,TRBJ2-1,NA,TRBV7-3,TGTGCCAGCAGCCAGTTGGATGAGCAGTTCTTC,CASSQLDEQFF
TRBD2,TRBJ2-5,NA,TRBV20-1,TGCAGTGCTAGCATACTAGCGGGAGGAGAGACCCAGTACTTC,CSASILAGGETQYF
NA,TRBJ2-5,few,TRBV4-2,TGTGCCAGCAGCCAAGATAGAGGGACAAACCAAGAGACCCAGTACTTC,CASSQDRGTNQETQYF
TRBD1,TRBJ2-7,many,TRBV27,TGTGCCAGCAGTTTACGGGACAGGGGAACCTACGAGCAGTACTTC,CASSLRDRGTYEQYF
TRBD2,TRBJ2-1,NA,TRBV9,TGTGCCAGCAGCCGTAACCCAGTGGTAGCTAGCGGGAGCCATGAGCAGTTCTTC,CASSRNPVVASGSHEQFF